This T cell receptor beta chain derives from a study of STAT5B mutations in CD4+ large granular lymphocyte leukemia (dated by TCRdb to between 2021 and 2024). At the level of the whole study: Among the healthy controls, the CDR3 'QG' motif was associated with a particular HLA allele. The study compared the TCRbeta repertoires of patients with CD4+ T-cell large granular lymphocyte leukemia against those of healthy blood donors. Flow cytometry on FACSCanto II or FACSVerse showed that the purified fractions were more than 95% pure among lymphocytes.

Counted from cysteine to phenylalanine, this CDR3 has 15 amino acids. The retained sequence is limited to the CDR3, 45 bases, with the frame set at the first base. CDR1 SGHTA and CDR2 FQGTGA are derived from the germline V gene. The V end gives up 5 bases and the J end 5 bases, leaving 7 bases in the junction not matched to a gene. Comment on this clone: No antigen is known for it. The input lacks base qualities; no much larger clone sits a single base away.

On the study overall, not on this receptor specifically: Enrichment of TRBV06-family usage was observed among the top patient clones (8/27) relative to healthy controls (2/35). Main leukemic clonotypes were private to each patient, although around 25% of the main leukemic clonotypes were found at low frequency in the non-leukemic repertoires of other patients. The data were not HLA-matched, and the higher clonality in CD4+ T-LGLL than in CD8+ T-LGLL could be due to the relatively small sample size. Greater clonality appeared to be present in CD4-sorted patient repertoires than in healthy CD4+ repertoires, and the difference was retained after the putative leukemic clones were removed.

The immunoSEQ assay at survey resolution was used to sequence TCRbeta rearrangements from genomic DNA. In the authors' own workflow: A lowest detectable productive clonotype frequency of 2.59 x 10-5 was observed in the TCR sequencing data. Analyses included only productive TCRbeta rearrangements, meaning complete and in-frame sequences. Clonality for each sample was calculated as Simpson clonality in the immunoSEQ Analyzer version 3.0. Based on frequency, clones were grouped as very rare, small, medium, large (1-20%) or hyperexpanded (>20%). Generation probabilities were estimated with OLGA 1.2.3, V-gene circos plots were made with VDJtools, specificities were searched in VDJdb, and CDR3 motifs were identified with GLIPH. TCRdb's version of the immuneACCESS table is confined to in-frame rearrangements and falls short of the full clone set. An unresolved V gene accounts for under half of the shortfall where checked; the remainder is of unknown origin. V and J calls and clone size are copied from that table; D and trimming were computed from the DNA. The sample data list roughly 40,000 clones, and about four fifths of these were observed just once. The leading ten clones occupy about 3.8% of the sample.

The healthy control group was made up of roughly 34 blood donors, and the Finnish Red Cross blood service supplied their buffy coats. All TCR-sequenced material derived from peripheral blood: patient blood samples and healthy donor buffy coats. Peripheral blood mononuclear cells were isolated by Ficoll-Hypaque gradient centrifugation. For the healthy controls, CD4+ cells were obtained from buffy coats by magnetic purification. The Gentra Puregene Cell and Tissue kit was used for genomic DNA extraction, and quantification was performed on a Qubit 2.0 fluorometer. The TCR comes from a human donor in good health. Sequencing input: CD4+ T cells from blood buffy coats. The V and J genes are TRBV7-3 and TRBJ2-2; TRBD1 matches 8 bases in the middle. In nucleotides, the sequence is TGTGCCAGCAGCCCAGGGGGCGCTGGGACCGGGGAGCTGTTTTTT. This codes for CASSPGGAGTGELFF. With the rest looked up from the reference TRBV7-3 and TRBJ2-2 genes rather than sequenced, the full variable domain is GAGVSQTPSNKVTEKGKYVELRCDPISGHTALYWYRQSLGQGPEFLIYFQGTGAADDSGLPNDRFFAVRPEGSVSTLKIQRTERGDSAVYLCASSPGGAGTGELFFGEGSRLTVL.